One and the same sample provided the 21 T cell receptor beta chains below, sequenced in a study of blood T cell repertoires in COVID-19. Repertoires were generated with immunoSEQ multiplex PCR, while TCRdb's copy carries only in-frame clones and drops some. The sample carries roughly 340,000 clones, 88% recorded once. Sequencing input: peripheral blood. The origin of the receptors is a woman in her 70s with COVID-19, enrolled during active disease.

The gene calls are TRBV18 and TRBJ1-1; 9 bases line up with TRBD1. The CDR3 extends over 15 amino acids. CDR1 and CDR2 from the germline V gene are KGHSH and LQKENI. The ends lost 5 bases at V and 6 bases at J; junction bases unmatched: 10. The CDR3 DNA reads TGTGCCAGCTCATCGGGACAGGGACGTGGCGCTGAAGCTTTCTTT. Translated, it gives CASSSGQGRGAEAFF.

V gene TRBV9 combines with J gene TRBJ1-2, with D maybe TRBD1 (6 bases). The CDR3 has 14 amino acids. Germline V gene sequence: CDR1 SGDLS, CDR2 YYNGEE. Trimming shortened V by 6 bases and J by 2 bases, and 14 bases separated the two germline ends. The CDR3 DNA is TGTGCCAGCACCAGAGGACAGTCAAACTATGGCTACACCTTC. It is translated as CASTRGQSNYGYTF. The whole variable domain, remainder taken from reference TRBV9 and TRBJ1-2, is DSGVTQTPKHLITATGQRVTLRCSPRSGDLSVYWYQQSLDQGLQFLIQYYNGEERAKGNILERFSAQQFPDLHSELNLSSLELGDSALYFCASTRGQSNYGYTFGSGTRLTVV.

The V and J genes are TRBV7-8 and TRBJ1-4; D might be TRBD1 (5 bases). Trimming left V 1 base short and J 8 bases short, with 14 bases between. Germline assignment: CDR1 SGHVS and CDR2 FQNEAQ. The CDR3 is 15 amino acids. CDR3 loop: CASSLDGGVREKLFF. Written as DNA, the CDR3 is TGTGCCAGCAGCTTAGACGGGGGGGTTCGGGAAAAACTGTTTTTT.

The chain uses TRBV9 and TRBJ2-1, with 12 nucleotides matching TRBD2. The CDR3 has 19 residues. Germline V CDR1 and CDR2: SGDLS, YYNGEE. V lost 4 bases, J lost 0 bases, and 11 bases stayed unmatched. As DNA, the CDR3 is TGTGCCAGCAGCCAAAGAACAGGACTAGCGGGGATCTCCTACAATGAGCAGTTCTTC. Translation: CASSQRTGLAGISYNEQFF.

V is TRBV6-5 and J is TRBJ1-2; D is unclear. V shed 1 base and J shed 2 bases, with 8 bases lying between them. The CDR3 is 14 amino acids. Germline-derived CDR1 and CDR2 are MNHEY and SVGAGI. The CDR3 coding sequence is TGTGCCAGCAGTTACTGGGGAGGGAACTATGGCTACACCTTC. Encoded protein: CASSYWGGNYGYTF.

Written as DNA, the CDR3 is TGTGCCAGCAGCTTGGCCGGGACAGGGTGGCCTGGAAACACCATATATTTT. This encodes CASSLAGTGWPGNTIYF. The chain combines TRBV5-6 with TRBJ1-3, with 9 nucleotides matching TRBD1. After removal of 0 bases from V and 2 bases from J, the junction contained 6 bases not matched to a gene. Germline loops: CDR1 SGHDT, CDR2 YYEEEE. The CDR3 spans 17 residues.

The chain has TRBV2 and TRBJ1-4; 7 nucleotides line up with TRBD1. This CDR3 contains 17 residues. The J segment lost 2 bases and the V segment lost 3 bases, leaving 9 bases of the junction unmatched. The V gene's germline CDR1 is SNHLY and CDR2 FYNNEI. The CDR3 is CASSERQGLVTNEKLFF. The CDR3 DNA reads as TGTGCCAGCAGTGAGAGACAGGGCCTTGTCACTAATGAAAAACTGTTTTTT.

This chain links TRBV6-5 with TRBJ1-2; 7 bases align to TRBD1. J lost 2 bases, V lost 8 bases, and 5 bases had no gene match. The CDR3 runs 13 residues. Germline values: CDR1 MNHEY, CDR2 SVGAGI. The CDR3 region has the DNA TGTGCCAGCTCAGGACAGGCAAACTATGGCTACACCTTC. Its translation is CASSGQANYGYTF.

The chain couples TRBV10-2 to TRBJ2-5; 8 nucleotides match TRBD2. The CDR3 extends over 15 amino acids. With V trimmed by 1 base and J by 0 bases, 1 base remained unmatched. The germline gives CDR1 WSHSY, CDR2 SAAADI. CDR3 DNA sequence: TGCGCCAGCAGTGAGTTAGCGGGGAACCAAGAGACCCAGTACTTC. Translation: CASSELAGNQETQYF.

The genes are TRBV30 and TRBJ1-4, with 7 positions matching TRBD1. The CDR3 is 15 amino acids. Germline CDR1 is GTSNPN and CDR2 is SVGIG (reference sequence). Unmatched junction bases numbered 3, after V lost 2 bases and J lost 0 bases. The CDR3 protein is CAWSLGTATNEKLFF. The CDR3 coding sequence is TGTGCCTGGAGTCTTGGGACAGCAACTAATGAAAAACTGTTTTTT.

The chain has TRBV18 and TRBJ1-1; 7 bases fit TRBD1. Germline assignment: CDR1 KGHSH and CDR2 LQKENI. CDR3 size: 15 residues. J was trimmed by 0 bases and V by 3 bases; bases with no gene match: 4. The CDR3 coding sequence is TGTGCCAGCTCACCGGGACAGATCATGAACACTGAAGCTTTCTTT. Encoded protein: CASSPGQIMNTEAFF.

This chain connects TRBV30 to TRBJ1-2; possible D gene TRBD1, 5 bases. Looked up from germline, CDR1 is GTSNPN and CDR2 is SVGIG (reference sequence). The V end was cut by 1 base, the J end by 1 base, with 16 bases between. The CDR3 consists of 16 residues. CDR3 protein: CAWSGSGGDNNYGYTF. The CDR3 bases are TGTGCCTGGAGTGGCTCTGGAGGGGATAATAACTATGGCTACACCTTC.

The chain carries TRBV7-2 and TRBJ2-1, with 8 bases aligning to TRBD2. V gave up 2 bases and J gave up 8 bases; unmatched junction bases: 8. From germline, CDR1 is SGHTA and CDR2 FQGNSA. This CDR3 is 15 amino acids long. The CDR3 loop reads CASSLRSGGEDEQFF. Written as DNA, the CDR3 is TGTGCCAGCAGCTTAAGGAGCGGGGGCGAGGATGAGCAGTTCTTC.

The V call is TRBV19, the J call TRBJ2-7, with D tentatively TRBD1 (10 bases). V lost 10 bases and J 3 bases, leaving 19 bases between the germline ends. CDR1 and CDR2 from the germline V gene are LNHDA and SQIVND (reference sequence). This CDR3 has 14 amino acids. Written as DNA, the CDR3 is TGTGCCACGCGGGAGGGACAGGGGATCTACGAGCAGTACTTC. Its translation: CATREGQGIYEQYF. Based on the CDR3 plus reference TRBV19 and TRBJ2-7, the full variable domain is DGGITQSPKYLFRKEGQNVTLSCEQNLNHDAMYWYRQDPGQGLRLIYYSQIVNDFQKGDIAEGYSVSREKKESFPLTVTSAQKNPTAFYLCATREGQGIYEQYFGPGTRLTVT.

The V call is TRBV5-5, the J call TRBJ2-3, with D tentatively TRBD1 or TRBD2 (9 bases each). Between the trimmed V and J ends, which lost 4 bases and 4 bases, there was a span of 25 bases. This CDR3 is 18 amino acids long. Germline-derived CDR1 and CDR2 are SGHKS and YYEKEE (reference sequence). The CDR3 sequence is CASSARDRELAGSDTQYF. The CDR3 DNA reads TGTGCCAGCAGCGCCCGGGACAGGGAGCTAGCGGGGTCAGATACGCAGTATTTT.

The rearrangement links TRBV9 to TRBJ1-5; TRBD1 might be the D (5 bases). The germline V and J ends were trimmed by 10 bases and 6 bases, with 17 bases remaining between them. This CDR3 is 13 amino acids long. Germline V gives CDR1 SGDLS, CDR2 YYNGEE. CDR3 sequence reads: CACQGAPGQPQHF. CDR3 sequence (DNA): TGTGCCTGCCAAGGGGCGCCGGGTCAGCCCCAGCATTTT.

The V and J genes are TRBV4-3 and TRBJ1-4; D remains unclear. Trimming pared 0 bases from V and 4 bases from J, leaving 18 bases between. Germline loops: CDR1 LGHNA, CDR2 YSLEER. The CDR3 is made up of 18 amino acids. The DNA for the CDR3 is TGCGCCAGCAGCCAAGATTTGGAGGTCCCTGGATTTAATGAAAAACTGTTTTTT. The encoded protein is CASSQDLEVPGFNEKLFF.

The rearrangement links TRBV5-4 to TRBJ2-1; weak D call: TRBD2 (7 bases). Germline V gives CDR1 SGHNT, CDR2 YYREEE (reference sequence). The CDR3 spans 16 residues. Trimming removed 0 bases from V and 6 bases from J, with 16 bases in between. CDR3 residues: CASSLAGQAGANEQFF. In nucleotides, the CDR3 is TGTGCCAGCAGCTTGGCCGGCCAGGCGGGGGCCAATGAGCAGTTCTTC.

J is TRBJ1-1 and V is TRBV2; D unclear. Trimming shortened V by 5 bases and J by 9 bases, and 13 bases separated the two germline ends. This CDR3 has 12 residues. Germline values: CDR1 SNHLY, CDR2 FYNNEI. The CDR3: CASSSGRPQAFF. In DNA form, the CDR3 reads TGTGCCAGCAGTTCCGGGAGGCCCCAAGCTTTCTTT.

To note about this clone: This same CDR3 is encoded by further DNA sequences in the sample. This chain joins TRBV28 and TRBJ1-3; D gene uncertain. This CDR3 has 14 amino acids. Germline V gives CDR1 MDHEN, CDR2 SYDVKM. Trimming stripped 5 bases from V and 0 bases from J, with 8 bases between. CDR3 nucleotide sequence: TGTGCCAGCAGTAGCCGAGTCTCTGGAAACACCATATATTTT. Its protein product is CASSSRVSGNTIYF. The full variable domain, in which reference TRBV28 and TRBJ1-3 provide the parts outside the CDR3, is DVKVTQSSRYLVKRTGEKVFLECVQDMDHENMFWYRQDPGLGLRLIYFSYDVKMKEKGDIPEGYSVSREKKERFSLILESASTNQTSMYLCASSSRVSGNTIYFGEGSWLTVV.

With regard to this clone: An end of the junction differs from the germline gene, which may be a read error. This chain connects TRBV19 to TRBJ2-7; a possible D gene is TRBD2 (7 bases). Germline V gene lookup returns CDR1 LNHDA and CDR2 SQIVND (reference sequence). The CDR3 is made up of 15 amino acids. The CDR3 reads CASSIRGGTSSEQYF. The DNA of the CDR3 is TGTGCCAGTAGTATAAGGGGGGGGACCTCCTCCGAGCAGTACTTC.